Below, 29 T cell receptor beta chains from the same sample are listed, as sequenced in a study of blood T cell repertoires in COVID-19. Sequencing was performed with immunoSEQ multiplex PCR; in TCRdb, only in-frame clones are kept and a portion is missing. The sample shows under 300,000 clones, 86% of them seen only once. Material: peripheral blood. The receptors derive from a man aged 60 to 69 with acute or convalescent COVID-19.

This chain uses TRBV7-9 with TRBJ1-2; 7 bases align to TRBD1. This CDR3 comprises 12 residues. J was trimmed by 8 bases and V by 3 bases; bases with no gene match: 3. The germline V gene has CDR1 SEHNR and CDR2 FQNEAQ (reference sequence). The CDR3 loop reads CASSFRGGGYTF. The DNA for the CDR3 is TGTGCCAGCAGCTTCCGAGGGGGCGGCTACACCTTC.

The chain couples TRBV29-1 to TRBJ2-1; D perhaps matches TRBD1 (5 bases). CDR1 is SQVTM, CDR2 ANQGSEA, per germline. The CDR3 has 10 amino acids. The V end was cut by 6 bases, the J end by 7 bases, with 7 bases between. CDR3 loop: CSVGQNEQFF. Written as DNA, the CDR3 is TGCAGCGTGGGGCAGAATGAGCAGTTCTTC.

The chain uses TRBV29-1 and TRBJ1-2, with TRBD1 matching over 9 bases. The germline V gene encodes CDR1 SQVTM and CDR2 ANQGSEA. The CDR3 consists of 12 residues. Unmatched junction bases numbered 3, after V lost 4 bases and J lost 6 bases. The CDR3 reads CSVGDREDGYTF. In DNA, the CDR3 is TGCAGCGTTGGGGACAGGGAGGATGGCTACACCTTC.

V is TRBV30 and J is TRBJ1-5; 7 bases are shared with TRBD1. The CDR3 is made up of 14 amino acids. Looked up from germline, CDR1 is GTSNPN and CDR2 is SVGIG (reference sequence). V gave up 0 bases and J gave up 3 bases; unmatched junction bases: 2. CDR3 sequence (DNA): TGTGCCTGGAGTGTACAGGGGCCCAATCAGCCCCAGCATTTT. Translation: CAWSVQGPNQPQHF. The full variable domain, rest sourced from reference TRBV30 and TRBJ1-5, is SQTIHQWPATLVQPVGSPLSLECTVEGTSNPNLYWYRQAAGRGLQLLFYSVGIGQISSEVPQNLSASRPQDRQFILSSKKLLLSDSGFYLCAWSVQGPNQPQHFGDGTRLSIL.

This chain connects TRBV29-1 to TRBJ1-2; the match to TRBD1 covers 8 bases. J gave up 3 bases and V 7 bases, and 10 bases lay outside the gene matches. The CDR3 loop spans 14 amino acids. Germline CDR1 SQVTM, CDR2 ANQGSEA. The CDR3, as DNA: TGCAGCGCCACCCCAGGGGGCTCCGACTATGGCTACACCTTC. It is translated as CSATPGGSDYGYTF.

The V gene is TRBV3-1 (or the pseudogene TRBV3-2), the J gene TRBJ2-7, with 8 bases matching TRBD1. CDR1 is LGHDT, CDR2 YNNKEL, per germline (reference sequence). This CDR3 is 13 amino acids long. The J segment lost 5 bases and the V segment lost 4 bases, leaving 4 bases of the junction unmatched. CDR3 sequence (DNA): TGTGCCAGCAGCCCTTCGACAGGGGACGAGCAGTACTTC. Residues: CASSPSTGDEQYF.

This chain uses TRBV20-1 with TRBJ2-1; D ambiguous. Trimming left V 1 base short and J 11 bases short, with 9 bases between. Germline values: CDR1 DFQATT, CDR2 SNEGSKA (reference sequence). The CDR3 contains 11 residues. This CDR3 reads CSARAVSKQFF. CDR3 DNA: TGCAGTGCTAGAGCGGTATCCAAGCAGTTCTTC.

The V gene is TRBV9, the J gene TRBJ2-7; D is ambiguous. Germline-derived CDR1 and CDR2 are SGDLS and YYNGEE. V was cut by 4 bases and J by 5 bases, with 13 bases left in between. The CDR3 spans 13 residues. DNA for the CDR3: TGTGCCAGCAGCCCCGCAGGTGGTAACGAGCAGTACTTC. Its translation: CASSPAGGNEQYF.

The J gene is TRBJ1-1, the V gene TRBV5-1; D unclear. Germline-derived CDR1 and CDR2 are SGHRS and YFSETQ. V lost 1 base, J lost 6 bases, and 10 bases lay in between. The CDR3 has 13 residues. This chain's CDR3 is CASSLRPGAEAFF. CDR3 nucleotide sequence: TGCGCCAGCAGCTTGAGGCCAGGCGCTGAAGCTTTCTTT. Looking up the rest from reference TRBV5-1 and TRBJ1-1 gives the full variable domain: KAGVTQTPRYLIKTRGQQVTLSCSPISGHRSVSWYQQTPGQGLQFLFEYFSETQRNKGNFPGRFSGRQFSNSRSEMNVSTLELGDSALYLCASSLRPGAEAFFGQGTRLTVV.

The genes are TRBV10-1 and TRBJ1-4; D gene uncertain. V lost 7 bases and J 6 bases, leaving 3 bases between the germline ends. Germline CDR1 WNHNN, CDR2 SYGVQD (reference sequence). The CDR3 loop spans 10 amino acids. The CDR3 loop reads CASTYEKLFF. As DNA, the CDR3 is TGCGCCAGCACGTATGAAAAACTGTTTTTT.

This sequence joins TRBV27 and TRBJ2-1; 9 bases are a match to TRBD2. There are 15 residues in the CDR3. CDR1 is MNHEY, CDR2 SMNVEV, per germline (reference sequence). V lost 7 bases, J lost 4 bases, and 8 bases stayed unmatched. In DNA form, the CDR3 reads TGTGCCAGCACCCCCCCGGGACTAGCTTACAATGAGCAGTTCTTC. This sequence encodes CASTPPGLAYNEQFF.

The genes are TRBV28 and TRBJ2-3; maybe TRBD2 (6 bases). Trimming took 7 bases from V and 2 from J, leaving 16 bases between them. This CDR3 comprises 15 residues. Germline assignment: CDR1 MDHEN and CDR2 SYDVKM. The CDR3 sequence is CASNPASGLTDTQYF. As DNA, the CDR3 is TGTGCCAGCAACCCCGCGAGCGGGCTCACAGATACGCAGTATTTT.

V and J are TRBV18 and TRBJ2-4; 9 bases match TRBD1. The V segment lost 0 bases and the J segment 7 bases; nucleotides outside the gene matches: 4. Germline V gene lookup returns CDR1 KGHSH and CDR2 LQKENI. This CDR3 comprises 15 residues. The CDR3 nucleotides read TGTGCCAGCTCACCACCGGGGACAGGGTTCAACATTCAGTACTTC. Its protein is CASSPPGTGFNIQYF. Based on the CDR3 plus reference TRBV18 and TRBJ2-4, the full variable domain is NAGVMQNPRHLVRRRGQEARLRCSPMKGHSHVYWYRQLPEEGLKFMVYLQKENIIDESGMPKERFSAEFPKEGPSILRIQQVVRGDSAAYFCASSPPGTGFNIQYFGAGTRLSVL.

The sample holds one count of this clone. The chain links TRBV19 to TRBJ2-2; the match to TRBD1 covers 7 bases. V dropped 6 bases and J dropped 0; count of bases not matched to a gene: 1. Per the germline V gene, CDR1 is LNHDA and CDR2 is SQIVND (reference sequence). The CDR3 is 14 residues long. CDR3 bases: TGTGCCAGTAGGCAGGGGGCGAACACCGGGGAGCTGTTTTTT. As protein: CASRQGANTGELFF.

This chain links TRBV14 with TRBJ1-4; the D gene is possibly TRBD1 (6 bases). Trimming removed 0 bases at V and 5 bases at J, with 13 bases between. This CDR3 is 16 amino acids long. CDR1 SGHDN and CDR2 FVKESK come from the germline V gene. CDR3 nucleotides: TGTGCCAGCAGCCAAGATTACCAGGGGCTGAATGAAAAACTGTTTTTT. Encoded protein: CASSQDYQGLNEKLFF.

J is TRBJ2-1 and V is TRBV5-1, with a tentative D call TRBD2 (5 bases). The germline V gene encodes CDR1 SGHRS and CDR2 YFSETQ. The CDR3 has 16 amino acids. Deletions cut 3 bases from V and 5 bases from J, with 18 bases between. The CDR3 spells CASSSPERRYNNEQFF. The CDR3 region has the DNA TGCGCCAGCAGCTCCCCAGAGCGGAGATACAACAATGAGCAGTTCTTC.

This clone was seen just once. The V gene is TRBV5-1, the J gene TRBJ1-3; possible D gene TRBD1, 5 bases. Germline V lookup: CDR1 SGHRS, CDR2 YFSETQ. The length of the CDR3 is 15 residues. V lost 0 bases, J lost 4 bases, and 11 bases lay in between. The CDR3 nucleotides are TGCGCCAGCAGCTTGGCGGTAGGGGAAGGAAACACCATATATTTT. This encodes CASSLAVGEGNTIYF.

This clone is a singleton in its sample. V usage is TRBV30 and J usage is TRBJ1-2; the match to TRBD1 covers 10 bases. V was pared by 3 bases and J by 4 bases, with 5 bases of the junction left unmatched. This CDR3 has 14 amino acids. Germline loops: CDR1 GTSNPN, CDR2 SVGIG (reference sequence). Here the CDR3 DNA reads TGTGCCTGGAGACCGACAGGGGGCAGCTATGGCTACACCTTC. Translation gives CAWRPTGGSYGYTF.

V is TRBV5-4 and J is TRBJ1-1, with 10 bases identical to TRBD1. There are 16 residues in the CDR3. The V and J ends lost 2 bases and 4 bases, in that order; junction bases with no gene match: 8. Germline CDR1 and CDR2: SGHNT and YYREEE (reference sequence). The CDR3 DNA sequence: TGTGCCAGCAGCTTAAGGGCGCGGACAGGGGGCACTGAAGCTTTCTTT. The encoded protein is CASSLRARTGGTEAFF.

V and J are TRBV29-1 and TRBJ2-1, with D perhaps TRBD2 (6 bases). Germline lookup yields CDR1 SQVTM and CDR2 ANQGSEA. Trimming removed 0 bases at V and 2 bases at J, with 17 bases between. The CDR3 sequence is 17 residues long. DNA of the CDR3: TGCAGCGTTGAAGATAAGATTTTCGGGACTGCCTACAATGAGCAGTTCTTC. Protein product: CSVEDKIFGTAYNEQFF.

The chain is built from TRBV3-1 (or the pseudogene TRBV3-2) and TRBJ2-1, with 10 nucleotides matching TRBD2. The V and J ends lost 2 bases and 4 bases, in that order; junction bases with no gene match: 5. CDR1 is LGHDT and CDR2 is YNNKEL in the germline V gene (reference sequence). CDR3 length: 16 residues. CDR3 protein: CASSQLLAGAYNEQFF. For the CDR3, the DNA is TGTGCCAGCAGCCAACTCCTAGCGGGAGCATACAATGAGCAGTTCTTC.

The chain has TRBV13 and TRBJ2-7; 10 bases align to TRBD1. Germline V lookup: CDR1 PRHDT, CDR2 FYEKMQ (reference sequence). V was pared by 5 bases and J by 10 bases, with 5 bases of the junction left unmatched. The CDR3 sequence is 12 residues long. The CDR3 spells CASSTGTGVQYF. The CDR3 coding sequence is TGTGCCAGCAGCACGGGGACAGGGGTCCAGTACTTC.

Regarding this clone: Other DNA sequences in this sample translate to the same CDR3. The genes are TRBV7-2 and TRBJ1-5; a weak D match, TRBD1 (6 bases). Germline V gene data show CDR1 as SGHTA and CDR2 as FQGNSA. There are 15 residues in the CDR3. V was pared by 5 bases and J by 6 bases, with 17 bases between. The CDR3 sequence: CASSPGGGAVQPQHF. The CDR3, as DNA: TGTGCCAGCAGCCCTGGAGGGGGGGCGGTTCAGCCCCAGCATTTT. Together with reference TRBV7-2 and TRBJ1-5, the CDR3 gives the full variable domain: GAGVSQSPSNKVTEKGKDVELRCDPISGHTALYWYRQSLGQGLEFLIYFQGNSAPDKSGLPSDRFSAERTGGSVSTLTIQRTQQEDSAVYLCASSPGGGAVQPQHFGDGTRLSIL.

The table lists this clone with a few counts. The rearrangement links TRBV10-1 to TRBJ1-3, with 7 bases identical to TRBD1. The germline V gene has CDR1 WNHNN and CDR2 SYGVQD (reference sequence). The CDR3 consists of 15 residues. Trimming cost V 6 bases and J 4 bases; bases outside gene matches: 9. The CDR3 DNA follows: TGCGCCAGCAGCCATCGGACAGGTACGGGAAACACCATATATTTT. Translating gives CASSHRTGTGNTIYF.

This clone came up a few times. The chain links TRBV5-1 to TRBJ2-7, with 7 bases lining up with TRBD2. CDR3 length equals 16 residues. The germline V gene encodes CDR1 SGHRS and CDR2 YFSETQ. V was clipped by 2 bases and J by 0 bases; unmatched bases: 8. The CDR3 DNA reads as TGCGCCAGCAGCTTACTCCAGGGCGGGAGCTCCTACGAGCAGTACTTC. This encodes CASSLLQGGSSYEQYF.

The genes are TRBV28 and TRBJ1-5, with a possible D match to TRBD1 (5 bases). The CDR3 covers 17 residues. V was clipped by 4 bases and J by 3 bases, with 19 bases between them. Looked up from germline, CDR1 is MDHEN and CDR2 is SYDVKM. CDR3 sequence reads: CASSSTHPTAHNQPQHF. The CDR3 nucleotides are TGTGCCAGCAGTTCAACGCATCCGACAGCCCACAATCAGCCCCAGCATTTT.

The V gene is TRBV3-1 (or the pseudogene TRBV3-2), the J gene TRBJ2-1; 9 bases map to TRBD2. The CDR3 consists of 15 residues. Germline V CDR1 and CDR2: LGHDT, YNNKEL (reference sequence). The junction had 8 bases not matched to a gene; V was cut back by 4 bases and J by 7 bases. In DNA, the CDR3 is TGTGCCAGCAGCCCTATAGCGGGAGCGGGGAATGAGCAGTTCTTC. Protein sequence: CASSPIAGAGNEQFF.

This chain joins TRBV9 and TRBJ1-3, with D unresolved. The CDR3 has 14 residues. Germline V gene data show CDR1 as SGDLS and CDR2 as YYNGEE. Trimming stripped 0 bases from V and 6 bases from J, with 10 bases between. This chain's CDR3 is CASSVDSAENTIYF. CDR3 nucleotide sequence: TGTGCCAGCAGCGTAGATTCAGCGGAAAACACCATATATTTT.

V and J are TRBV5-6 and TRBJ2-6, with D possibly matching TRBD1 (6 bases). V was clipped by 3 bases and J by 0 bases, with 7 bases between them. CDR1 is SGHDT, CDR2 YYEEEE, per germline. CDR3 size: 15 residues. This chain's CDR3 is CASSWDTSGANVLTF. The CDR3 DNA reads TGTGCCAGCAGCTGGGACACCTCTGGGGCCAACGTCCTGACTTTC. Full variable domain (rest looked up from reference TRBV5-6 and TRBJ2-6): DAGVTQSPTHLIKTRGQQVTLRCSPKSGHDTVSWYQQALGQGPQFIFQYYEEEERQRGNFPDRFSGHQFPNYSSELNVNALLLGDSALYLCASSWDTSGANVLTFGAGSRLTVL.